The 2 T cell receptor beta chains below come from one sample, sequenced in a study of vaccination and CD4 T cells after COVID-19. Sequencing of DNA taken from cultured CD4+ T cells relied on the Oncomine TCR Beta short-read assay. TCRdb called the PCR reads again in MiXCR, with one record for every CDR3 protein. Among approximately 15,000 distinct CDR3 sequences listed, roughly three fifths were seen once. Antigens of these TCRs are unknown. The treatment: roughly ten-day PBMC culture with coronavirus spike peptide pools or control peptides (ViraFEST assay). The material sequenced was CD4+ T cells from blood, cultured in vitro. The receptors derive from a human donor who had recovered from COVID-19.

The chain employs TRBV6-2 or TRBV6-3 and TRBJ2-5, with unresolved D. V was cut by 4 bases and J by 5 bases, with 11 bases left in between. This CDR3 has 13 residues. Germline assignment: CDR1 MNHEY and CDR2 SVGEGT. The CDR3 loop is CASSSPLQETQYF. The CDR3 DNA sequence: TGTGCCAGCAGTTCCCCCCTTCAGGAGACCCAGTACTTC.

The rearrangement links TRBV4-3 to TRBJ1-1; maybe TRBD1 (6 bases). Germline V lookup: CDR1 LGHNA, CDR2 YSLEER. The CDR3 extends over 14 amino acids. Trimming shortened V by 2 bases and J by 4 bases, and 11 bases separated the two germline ends. The chain's CDR3 is CASSQNRAGTEAFF. Written as DNA, the CDR3 is TGCGCCAGCAGCCAAAACAGGGCTGGCACTGAAGCTTTCTTT.